The present T cell receptor beta chain was sequenced within a study of cytomegalovirus exposure and HLA in healthy donors. It was with 60 Vbeta and 13 Jbeta primers that the PCR ran. Assay used: immunoSEQ multiplex PCR; TCRdb lists only in-frame clones, some missing. The sample consists of approximately 160,000 clones, under 70% of them appearing once. The V end was cut by 6 bases, the J end by 1 base, with 15 bases between. The CDR3 loop spans 15 amino acids. Germline V lookup: CDR1 SEHNR, CDR2 FQNEAQ (reference sequence). The clonotype was recovered from a woman aged 25 to 39 in good health and CMV-seropositive. Sequencing was performed on PBMCs. The V and J genes are TRBV7-9 and TRBJ1-1, with no clear D. CDR3 protein: CASSPGFRENTEAFF. CDR3 in DNA: TGTGCCAGCAGTCCGGGGTTTCGTGAGAACACTGAAGCTTTCTTT.